One and the same sample provided the 21 T cell receptor beta chains below, sequenced in a study of siplizumab effects on memory and regulatory T cells. Method: immunoSEQ multiplex PCR; TCRdb's copy keeps in-frame clones and lacks some. The sample shows roughly 92,000 clones, roughly 94% of them seen only once. Sequenced material: non-Treg CD4+ T cells sorted from blood. These receptors came from a human donor in good health.

The rearrangement links TRBV29-1 to TRBJ2-7; possibly TRBD2 for D (6 bases). Deletions cut 2 bases from V and 6 bases from J, with 11 bases between. The CDR3 sequence is 12 residues long. The V gene's germline CDR1 is SQVTM and CDR2 ANQGSEA. CDR3 protein: CSVERAGIEQYF. Here the CDR3 DNA reads TGCAGCGTTGAAAGGGCGGGAATCGAGCAGTACTTC.

The V and J genes are TRBV4-2 and TRBJ1-5; TRBD1 matches 9 bases. CDR3 length equals 17 residues. Germline V CDR1 and CDR2: LGHNA, YNFKEQ. V lost 0 bases and J lost 6; bases outside the gene matches: 9. The DNA for the CDR3 is TGTGCCAGCAGCCAAGACCCCAACAGGGGGCAGAGTCAGCCCCAGCATTTT. Translated, it gives CASSQDPNRGQSQPQHF.

This chain links TRBV7-3 with TRBJ2-3, with D possibly TRBD2 on 5 matching bases. The CDR3 runs 18 residues. The V end lost 2 bases, the J end lost 1 base, and 19 bases lay between the germline ends. Looked up from germline, CDR1 is SGHTA and CDR2 is FQGTGA. CDR3 sequence reads: CASSLAHQPHGGTDTQYF. The CDR3 DNA sequence: TGTGCCAGCAGCTTAGCCCACCAACCGCACGGGGGCACAGATACGCAGTATTTT.

The genes are TRBV6-4 and TRBJ2-1; 10 positions match TRBD2. V gave up 0 bases and J gave up 9 bases; unmatched junction bases: 5. The CDR3 extends over 15 amino acids. Germline V gives CDR1 MRHNA, CDR2 SNTAGT. CDR3: CASSDSSGRGSEQFF. CDR3 DNA sequence: TGTGCCAGCAGTGACTCCAGCGGGAGGGGCAGTGAGCAGTTCTTC.

The V gene is TRBV10-3, the J gene TRBJ2-7; maybe TRBD2 (5 bases). Germline V gene data show CDR1 as ENHRY and CDR2 as SYGVKD. The length of the CDR3 is 11 residues. The germline V and J ends were trimmed by 10 bases and 5 bases, with 12 bases remaining between them. The CDR3 DNA is TGTGCCACCAGGAGGTCCAACGAGCAGTACTTC. The encoded protein is CATRRSNEQYF.

The DNA of the CDR3 is TGTGCCAGCAGACCGGGACTAGATAACAATGAGCAGTTCTTC. Its protein is CASRPGLDNNEQFF. The chain has TRBV6-4 and TRBJ2-1, with 8 bases that match TRBD2. This CDR3 is built from 14 residues. Trimming cost V 6 bases and J 5 bases; bases outside gene matches: 6. Germline assignment: CDR1 MRHNA and CDR2 SNTAGT.

The chain is built from TRBV7-2 and TRBJ2-3; no firm D call. The CDR3 is made up of 14 amino acids. V lost 1 base to trimming and J lost 0 bases, with 5 bases between them. The germline V gene encodes CDR1 SGHTA and CDR2 FQGNSA. As DNA, the CDR3 is TGTGCCAGCAGCTTAGTGGGAAGCACAGATACGCAGTATTTT. Translated, it gives CASSLVGSTDTQYF.

This clone was counted once. This sequence joins TRBV6-1 and TRBJ2-7, with D perhaps given as TRBD1 or TRBD2 (5 bases each). Trimming stripped 8 bases from V and 1 base from J, with 12 bases between. CDR1 is MNHNS and CDR2 is SASEGT in the germline V gene. This CDR3 contains 13 residues. The CDR3 protein is CASDGTVSYEQYF. For the CDR3, the DNA is TGTGCCAGCGATGGGACGGTGTCCTACGAGCAGTACTTC.

This rearrangement joins TRBV10-2 to TRBJ2-3; TRBD2 might be the D (9 bases). From germline, CDR1 is WSHSY and CDR2 SAAADI. The germline V and J ends were trimmed by 7 bases and 8 bases, with 19 bases remaining between them. This CDR3 has 14 amino acids. CDR3 DNA: TGCGCCAGCAAAATCAGGGGGCGGGGGGGTACGCAGTATTTT. Protein: CASKIRGRGGTQYF.

V usage is TRBV19 and J usage is TRBJ1-2; TRBD1 matches 8 bases. This CDR3 is built from 13 residues. Germline CDR1 is LNHDA and CDR2 is SQIVND (reference sequence). The V segment lost 5 bases and the J segment 7 bases; nucleotides outside the gene matches: 6. The CDR3 DNA reads TGTGCCAGTAGTTCTGACAGGGGAAGTGGCTACACCTTC. This sequence encodes CASSSDRGSGYTF.

The chain employs TRBV6-5 and TRBJ2-7; 7 bases align to TRBD2. Germline V gene lookup returns CDR1 MNHEY and CDR2 SVGAGI. The CDR3 consists of 15 residues. V shed 0 bases, J shed 2 bases, and the junction held 4 bases outside the gene matches. The CDR3: CASSYSSGEAYEQYF. CDR3 sequence (DNA): TGTGCCAGCAGTTACTCGAGCGGGGAGGCCTACGAGCAGTACTTC.

The chain uses TRBV5-5 and TRBJ2-7; TRBD2 agrees at 15 bases. Germline V gives CDR1 SGHKS, CDR2 YYEKEE (reference sequence). Losses at the gene ends were 3 bases for V and 4 bases for J; bases not matched to a gene: 5. The CDR3 consists of 16 residues. CDR3 sequence: CASSSGLAGGEYEQYF. The CDR3 DNA sequence: TGTGCCAGCAGCTCCGGACTAGCGGGAGGGGAATACGAGCAGTACTTC.

This clone occurred once. The rearrangement links TRBV28 to TRBJ2-3; 11 nucleotides agree with TRBD2. The J segment lost 4 bases and the V segment lost 3 bases, leaving 3 bases of the junction unmatched. CDR1 and CDR2 (germline): MDHEN, SYDVKM. CDR3 length equals 15 residues. For the CDR3, the DNA is TGTGCCAGCAGTTTTCTAGCGGGAGGAGCAGATACGCAGTATTTT. The encoded protein is CASSFLAGGADTQYF.

The rearrangement links TRBV11-3 to TRBJ1-1; D remains ambiguous. Trimming shortened V by 0 bases and J by 4 bases, and 9 bases separated the two germline ends. The CDR3 is 14 residues long. CDR1 is SGHNT and CDR2 is YENEEA in the germline V gene. CDR3 nucleotide sequence: TGTGCCAGCAGCTTAGATCGTCAAGCCACTGAAGCTTTCTTT. Residues: CASSLDRQATEAFF.

The chain carries TRBV6-4 and TRBJ1-2; no firm D call. The CDR3 contains 13 residues. Trimming cost V 6 bases and J 4 bases, with 12 bases left between them. Germline assignment: CDR1 MRHNA and CDR2 SNTAGT. CDR3 sequence (DNA): TGTGCCAGCAGCCTCGGGTACGGCTATGGCTACACCTTC. Translated: CASSLGYGYGYTF.

V is TRBV5-4 and J is TRBJ2-2, with 9 bases fitting TRBD1. The V gene end was trimmed by 4 bases and the J gene end by 7 bases; junction bases not matched to a gene: 5. The CDR3 consists of 14 residues. Per germline, CDR1 SGHNT and CDR2 YYREEE (reference sequence). CDR3 sequence: CASSGTGLGGELFF. CDR3 sequence (DNA): TGTGCCAGCAGCGGGACAGGGTTGGGCGGGGAGCTGTTTTTT.

This rearrangement joins TRBV4-2 to TRBJ2-7; 7 positions match TRBD2. Trimming removed 1 base from V and 4 bases from J; junction bases left unmatched: 10. The CDR3 is made up of 16 amino acids. Germline CDR1 and CDR2: LGHNA and YNFKEQ. For the CDR3, the DNA is TGTGCCAGCAGCCAAGTAGGGGAGGGGACTATGTACGAGCAGTACTTC. Amino acid sequence: CASSQVGEGTMYEQYF.

The V and J genes are TRBV19 and TRBJ2-1; tentatively, D is TRBD1 (7 bases). The CDR3 contains 14 residues. Trimming removed 10 bases at V and 7 bases at J, with 20 bases between. Germline assignment: CDR1 LNHDA and CDR2 SQIVND (reference sequence). The CDR3 bases are TGTGCCACCACTCAGGGGGGAAGGGTTAATGAGCAGTTCTTC. It specifies CATTQGGRVNEQFF.

The chain links TRBV2 to TRBJ2-2; 11 bases are a match to TRBD2. The CDR3 has 16 residues. V was pared by 4 bases and J by 6 bases, with 7 bases of the junction left unmatched. CDR1 is SNHLY and CDR2 is FYNNEI in the germline V gene. The CDR3 coding sequence is TGTGCCAGCAGTGCCACTAGCGGGAGTTATGCCGGGGAGCTGTTTTTT. This sequence encodes CASSATSGSYAGELFF.

The chain carries TRBV25-1 and TRBJ1-2; perhaps TRBD1 as D (5 bases). V was cut by 4 bases and J by 1 base, with 10 bases left in between. CDR3 length equals 14 residues. The germline V gene has CDR1 MGHDK and CDR2 SYGVNS. In DNA, the CDR3 is TGTGCCAGCAGTGGTCAGGGAATTAACTATGGCTACACCTTC. The encoded protein is CASSGQGINYGYTF.

The chain couples TRBV25-1 to TRBJ2-5, with D unresolved. The CDR3 spans 14 residues. Germline V gives CDR1 MGHDK, CDR2 SYGVNS. Trimming pared 6 bases from V and 5 bases from J, leaving 16 bases between. The CDR3 DNA follows: TGTGCCAGCAGCCGTAGCAGAATGGGGGAGACCCAGTACTTC. Translating gives CASSRSRMGETQYF.